Each of the 8 T cell receptor beta chains below was sequenced from the same sample in a study of blood T cell repertoires in COVID-19. Only in-frame clones appear in the TCRdb table, and some are missing; sequencing was by immunoSEQ multiplex PCR. Of some 160,000 clones detected, 65% to 90% appear once; the ten largest clones hold more than 1.5%. The specimen was peripheral blood. The receptors were sampled from a human donor in a cohort sampled during active COVID-19.

About this clone itself: Relative to the germline gene, one junction end is altered; a read error may explain this. The V and J genes are TRBV7-7 and TRBJ2-2; 8 bases line up with TRBD1. Germline V lookup: CDR1 SSHAT, CDR2 FNYEAQ (reference sequence). This CDR3 spans 15 amino acids. The chain's CDR3 is CASSLLGRGPGELFF. The CDR3 coding sequence is TGTGCTAGCAGCTTACTCGGCAGGGGGCCCGGGGAGCTGTTTTTT.

This sequence joins TRBV11-1 and TRBJ2-1, with 8 positions matching TRBD1. V gave up 5 bases and J gave up 5 bases; unmatched junction bases: 5. CDR1 and CDR2 (germline): SGHAT, FQDESV (reference sequence). This CDR3 has 14 amino acids. In DNA form, the CDR3 reads TGTGCCAGCAGCCGGACAGGGAACAACAATGAGCAGTTCTTC. Its protein is CASSRTGNNNEQFF.

The chain is built from TRBV4-3 and TRBJ2-7; TRBD1 matches 8 bases. This CDR3 is built from 13 residues. Trimming took 4 bases from V and 5 from J; bases not matched to a gene: 4. Germline CDR1 and CDR2: LGHNA and YSLEER. CDR3 in DNA: TGCGCCAGCAGCCGAGGACAGGGCAACGAGCAGTACTTC. Translation gives CASSRGQGNEQYF.

The V call is TRBV11-2, the J call TRBJ2-1, with 8 bases fitting TRBD2. J gave up 0 bases and V 7 bases, and 11 bases lay outside the gene matches. Germline values: CDR1 SGHAT, CDR2 FQNNGV. CDR3 length: 17 residues. CDR3 in DNA: TGTGCCAGCACCTTGGGTGGCGGGGGGAGCTCCTACAATGAGCAGTTCTTC. It yields the protein CASTLGGGGSSYNEQFF.

The chain recombines TRBV18 with TRBJ2-7, with TRBD2 matching over 8 bases. The germline V gene encodes CDR1 KGHSH and CDR2 LQKENI. Trimming removed 6 bases from V and 6 bases from J; junction bases left unmatched: 13. This CDR3 has 15 residues. This CDR3 reads CASSRPGTSNREQYF. Written as DNA, the CDR3 is TGTGCCAGCTCGCGCCCCGGGACTAGTAACCGCGAGCAGTACTTC.

This clone appeared a few times. The chain is built from TRBV9 and TRBJ2-1; 9 bases fit TRBD1. The germline V gene encodes CDR1 SGDLS and CDR2 YYNGEE. CDR3 length equals 15 residues. J gave up 2 bases and V 3 bases, and 3 bases lay outside the gene matches. The CDR3: CASSATGGAYNEQFF. The CDR3 DNA is TGTGCCAGCAGCGCTACAGGGGGCGCCTACAATGAGCAGTTCTTC.

V gene TRBV28 combines with J gene TRBJ2-1; 10 nucleotides align to TRBD2. J lost 4 bases, V lost 4 bases, and 7 bases had no gene match. The CDR3 extends over 16 amino acids. The germline V gene encodes CDR1 MDHEN and CDR2 SYDVKM. This chain's CDR3 is CASSSRLAGEYNEQFF. The CDR3 nucleotides read TGTGCCAGCAGTTCCCGCCTAGCGGGAGAATACAATGAGCAGTTCTTC.

The gene calls are TRBV13 and TRBJ1-1; no clear D gene. Trimming left V 2 bases short and J 1 base short, with 11 bases between. CDR1 is PRHDT, CDR2 FYEKMQ, per germline (reference sequence). The CDR3 is 15 residues long. The CDR3 region is CASSLSTRQNTEAFF. The CDR3 DNA sequence: TGTGCCAGCAGCTTAAGTACAAGACAGAACACTGAAGCTTTCTTT.